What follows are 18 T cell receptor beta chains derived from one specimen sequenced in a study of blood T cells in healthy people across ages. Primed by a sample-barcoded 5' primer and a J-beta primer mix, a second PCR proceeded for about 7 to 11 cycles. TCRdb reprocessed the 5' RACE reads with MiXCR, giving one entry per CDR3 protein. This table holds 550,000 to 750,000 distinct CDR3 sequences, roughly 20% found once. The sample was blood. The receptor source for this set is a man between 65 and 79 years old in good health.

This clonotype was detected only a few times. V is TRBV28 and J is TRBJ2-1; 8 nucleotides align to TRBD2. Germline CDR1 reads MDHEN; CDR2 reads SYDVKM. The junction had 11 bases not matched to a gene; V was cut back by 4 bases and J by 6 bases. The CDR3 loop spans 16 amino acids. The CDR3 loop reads CASSYSFSGIRNEQFF. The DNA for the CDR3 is TGTGCCAGCAGTTACTCCTTTAGCGGGATTCGCAATGAGCAGTTCTTC.

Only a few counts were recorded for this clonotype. This CDR3 reads CASSLAEYEQYF. DNA of the CDR3: TGTGCCAGCAGCTTAGCGGAATACGAGCAGTACTTC. The chain combines TRBV7-2 with TRBJ2-7, with unresolved D. Between the trimmed V and J ends, which lost 0 bases and 4 bases, there was a span of 4 bases. CDR1 and CDR2 (germline): SGHTA, FQGNSA. The CDR3 spans 12 residues. Supplemented by reference TRBV7-2 and TRBJ2-7, the full variable domain reads GAGVSQSPSNKVTEKGKDVELRCDPISGHTALYWYRQSLGQGLEFLIYFQGNSAPDKSGLPSDRFSAERTGGSVSTLTIQRTQQEDSAVYLCASSLAEYEQYFGPGTRLTVT.

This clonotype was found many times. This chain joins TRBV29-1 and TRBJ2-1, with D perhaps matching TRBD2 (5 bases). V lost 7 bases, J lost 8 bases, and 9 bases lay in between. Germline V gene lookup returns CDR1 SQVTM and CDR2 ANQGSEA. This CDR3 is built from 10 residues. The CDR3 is CSAGWDEQFF. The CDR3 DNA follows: TGCAGCGCGGGGTGGGATGAGCAGTTCTTC.

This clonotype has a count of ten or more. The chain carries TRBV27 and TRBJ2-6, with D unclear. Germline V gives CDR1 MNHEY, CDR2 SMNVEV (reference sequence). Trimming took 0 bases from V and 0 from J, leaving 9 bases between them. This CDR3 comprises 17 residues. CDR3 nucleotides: TGTGCCAGCAGTTTATCCTCAGGTATCTCTGGGGCCAACGTCCTGACTTTC. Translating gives CASSLSSGISGANVLTF.

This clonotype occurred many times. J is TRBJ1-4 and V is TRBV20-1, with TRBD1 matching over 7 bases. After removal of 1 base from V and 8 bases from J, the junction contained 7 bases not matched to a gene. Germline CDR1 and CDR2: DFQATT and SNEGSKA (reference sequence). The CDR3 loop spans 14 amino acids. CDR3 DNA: TGCAGTGCTAGAGTCCAGGGGGTAGGCGAAAAACTGTTTTTT. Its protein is CSARVQGVGEKLFF.

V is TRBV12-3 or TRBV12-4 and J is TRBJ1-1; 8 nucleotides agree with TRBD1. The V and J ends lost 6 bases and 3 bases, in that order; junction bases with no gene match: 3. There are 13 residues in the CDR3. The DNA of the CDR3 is TGTGCCAGCAGGCAGGGGGCCTACACTGAAGCTTTCTTT. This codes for CASRQGAYTEAFF.

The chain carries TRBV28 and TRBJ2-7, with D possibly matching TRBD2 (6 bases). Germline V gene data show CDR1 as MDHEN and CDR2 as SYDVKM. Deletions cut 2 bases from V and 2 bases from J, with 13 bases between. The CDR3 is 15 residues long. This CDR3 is CASSLSYRGTYEQYF. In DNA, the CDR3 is TGTGCCAGCAGTTTAAGTTATCGGGGGACCTACGAGCAGTACTTC.

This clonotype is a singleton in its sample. CDR3 region: CASSQGQTGGFKTQYF. In DNA form, the CDR3 reads TGCGCCAGCAGCCAAGGTCAGACAGGGGGCTTCAAGACCCAGTACTTC. The rearrangement links TRBV4-1 to TRBJ2-5, with TRBD1 matching 10 bases. CDR3 length: 16 residues. V trimming: 1 base; J trimming: 6 bases; junction bases outside the gene matches: 8. Germline CDR1 MGHRA, CDR2 YSYEKL.

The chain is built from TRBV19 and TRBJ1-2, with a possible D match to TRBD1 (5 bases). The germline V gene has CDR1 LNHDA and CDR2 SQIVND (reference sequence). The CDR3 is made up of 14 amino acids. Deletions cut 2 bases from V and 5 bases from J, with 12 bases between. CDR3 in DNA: TGTGCCAGTAGTATATCCAGGGCCCCTTATGGCTACACCTTC. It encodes CASSISRAPYGYTF.

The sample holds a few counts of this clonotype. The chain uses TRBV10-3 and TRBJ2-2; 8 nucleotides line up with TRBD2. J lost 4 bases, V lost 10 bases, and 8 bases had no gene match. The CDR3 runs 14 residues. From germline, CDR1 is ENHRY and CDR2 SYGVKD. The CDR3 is CATTGGIGTGELFF. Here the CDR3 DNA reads TGTGCCACCACGGGAGGGATAGGCACCGGGGAGCTGTTTTTT.

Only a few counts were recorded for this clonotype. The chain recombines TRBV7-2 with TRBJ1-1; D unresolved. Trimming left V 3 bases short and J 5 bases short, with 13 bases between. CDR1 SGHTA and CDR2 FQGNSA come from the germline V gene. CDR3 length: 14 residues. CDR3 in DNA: TGTGCCAGCAGCTTTAAACTGGTTAGGACTGAAGCTTTCTTT. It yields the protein CASSFKLVRTEAFF.

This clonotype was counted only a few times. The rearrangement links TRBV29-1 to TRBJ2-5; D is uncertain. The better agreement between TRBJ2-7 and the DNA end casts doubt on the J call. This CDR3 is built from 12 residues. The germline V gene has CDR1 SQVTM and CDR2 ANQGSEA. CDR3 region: CSAEASGYEQYF. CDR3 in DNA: TGCAGCGCCGAAGCATCCGGCTACGAGCAGTACTTC.

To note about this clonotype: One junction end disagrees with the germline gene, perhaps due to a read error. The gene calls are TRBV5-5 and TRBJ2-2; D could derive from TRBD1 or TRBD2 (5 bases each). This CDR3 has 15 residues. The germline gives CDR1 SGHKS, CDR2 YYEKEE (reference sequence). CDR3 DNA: TGTGCCAGCAGCCCACGGCGATGGAACACCGGGGACCTGTTTTTT. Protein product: CASSPRRWNTGDLFF.

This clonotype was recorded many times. The CDR3 is CASSTPGGKETQYF. CDR3 DNA: TGCGCCAGCAGCACCCCAGGGGGAAAGGAGACCCAGTACTTC. The gene calls are TRBV5-1 and TRBJ2-5; TRBD1 matches at 7 bases. V lost 4 bases, J lost 5 bases, and 8 bases stayed unmatched. This CDR3 is built from 14 residues. CDR1 SGHRS and CDR2 YFSETQ come from the germline V gene.

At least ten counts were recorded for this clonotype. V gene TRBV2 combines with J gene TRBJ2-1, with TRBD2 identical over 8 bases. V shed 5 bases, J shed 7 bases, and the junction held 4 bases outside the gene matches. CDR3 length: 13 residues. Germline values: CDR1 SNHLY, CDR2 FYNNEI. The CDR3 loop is CASSRREANEQFF. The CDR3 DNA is TGTGCCAGCAGTAGGCGGGAGGCTAATGAGCAGTTCTTC. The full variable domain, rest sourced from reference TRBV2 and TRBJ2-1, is EPEVTQTPSHQVTQMGQEVILRCVPISNHLYFYWYRQILGQKVEFLVSFYNNEISEKSEIFDDQFSVERPDGSNFTLKIRSTKLEDSAMYFCASSRREANEQFFGPGTRLTVL.

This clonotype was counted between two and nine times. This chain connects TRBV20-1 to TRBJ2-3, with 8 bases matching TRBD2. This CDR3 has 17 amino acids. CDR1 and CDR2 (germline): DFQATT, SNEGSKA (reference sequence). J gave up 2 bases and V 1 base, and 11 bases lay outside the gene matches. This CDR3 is CSARVFSGTSTTDTQYF. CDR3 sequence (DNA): TGCAGTGCTAGAGTTTTTAGCGGGACCAGTACCACAGATACGCAGTATTTT.

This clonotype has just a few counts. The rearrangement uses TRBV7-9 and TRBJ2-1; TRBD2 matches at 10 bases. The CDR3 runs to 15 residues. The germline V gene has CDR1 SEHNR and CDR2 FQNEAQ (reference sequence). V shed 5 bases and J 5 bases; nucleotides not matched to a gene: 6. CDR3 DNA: TGTGCCAGCAGCATTTCCGGGACTAGCGACAATGAGCAGTTCTTC. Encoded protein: CASSISGTSDNEQFF.

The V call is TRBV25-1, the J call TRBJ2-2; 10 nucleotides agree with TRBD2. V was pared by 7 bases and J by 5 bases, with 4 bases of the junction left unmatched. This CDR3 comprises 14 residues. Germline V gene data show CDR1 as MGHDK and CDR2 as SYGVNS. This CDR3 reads CASKTSGWTGELFF. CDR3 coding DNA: TGTGCCAGCAAGACTAGCGGGTGGACCGGGGAGCTGTTTTTT. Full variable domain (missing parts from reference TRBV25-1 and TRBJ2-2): EADIYQTPRYLVIGTGKKITLECSQTMGHDKMYWYQQDPGMELHLIHYSYGVNSTEKGDLSSESTVSRIRTEHFPLTLESARPSHTSQYLCASKTSGWTGELFFGEGSRLTVL.